The sequence of this T cell receptor (beta chain) was determined in a study of T cell changes during pregnancy in multiple sclerosis. Per germline, CDR1 LNHDA and CDR2 SQIVND (reference sequence). V was cut by 7 bases and J by 1 base, with 10 bases left in between. The CDR3 spans 13 residues. Profiling relied on immunoSEQ multiplex PCR, and the TCRdb table lists in-frame clones only, not all of them. The profile covers tens of thousands of clones, with 80% to 95% appearing a single time and around 0.75% taken by the ten largest. The sequences come from peripheral blood, collected in the second trimester of pregnancy. This TCR was sampled from a female donor in good health, enrolled as a control in a pregnancy study. J is TRBJ1-1 and V is TRBV19; D gene uncertain. The CDR3 sequence is CASTREKNTEAFF. CDR3 in DNA: TGTGCCAGTACTAGGGAGAAGAACACTGAAGCTTTCTTT.